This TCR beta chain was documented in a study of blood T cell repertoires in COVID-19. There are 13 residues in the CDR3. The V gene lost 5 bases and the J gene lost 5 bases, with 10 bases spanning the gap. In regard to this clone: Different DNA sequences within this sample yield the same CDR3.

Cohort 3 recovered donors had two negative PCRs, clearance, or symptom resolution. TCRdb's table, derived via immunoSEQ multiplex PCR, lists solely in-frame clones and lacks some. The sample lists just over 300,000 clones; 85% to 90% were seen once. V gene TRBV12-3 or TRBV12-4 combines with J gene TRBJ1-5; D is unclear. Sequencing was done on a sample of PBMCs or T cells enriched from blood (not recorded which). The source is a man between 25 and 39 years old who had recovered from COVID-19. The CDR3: CASSLARDQPQHF. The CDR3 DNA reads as TGTGCCAGCAGTCTCGCCCGGGATCAGCCCCAGCATTTT.